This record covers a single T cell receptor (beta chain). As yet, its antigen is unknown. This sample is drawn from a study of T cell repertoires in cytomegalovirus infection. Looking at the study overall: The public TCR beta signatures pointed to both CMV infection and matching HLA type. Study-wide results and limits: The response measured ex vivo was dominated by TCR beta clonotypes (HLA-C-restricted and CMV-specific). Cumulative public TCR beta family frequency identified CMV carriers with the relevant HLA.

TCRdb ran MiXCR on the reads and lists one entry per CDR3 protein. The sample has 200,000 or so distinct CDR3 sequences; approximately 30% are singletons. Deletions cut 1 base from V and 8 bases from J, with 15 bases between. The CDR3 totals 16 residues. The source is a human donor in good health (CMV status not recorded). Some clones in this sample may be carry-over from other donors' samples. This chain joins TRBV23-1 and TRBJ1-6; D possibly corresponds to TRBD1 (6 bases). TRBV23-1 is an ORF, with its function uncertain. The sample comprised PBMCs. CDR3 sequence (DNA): TGCGCCAGCAGTCAATGGGGGCAGGGGAAGGATTCACCCCTCCACTTT. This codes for CASSQWGQGKDSPLHF.